This TCR beta chain was retrieved from a study of blood T cell repertoires in COVID-19. Whole-study context: The analysed material was cDNA or gDNA that came from T cells, B-cell-depleted T cells, or PBMCs.

This clone was picked up one time. Data came from immunoSEQ multiplex PCR; TCRdb stores just in-frame clones and leaves some out. Of about 240,000 clones in the sample, 88% were seen once. The CDR3 is 13 amino acids. With 6 bases removed from V and 2 bases from J, the gap between germline ends came to 9 bases. The germline V gene encodes CDR1 SNHLY and CDR2 FYNNEI. The chain joins TRBV2 to TRBJ2-3; no clear D gene. Sequencing input: peripheral blood. The origin of this receptor is a woman in her thirties with acute or convalescent COVID-19. DNA for the CDR3: TGTGCCAGCAGCCGGGTCCTCACAGATACGCAGTATTTT. This gives the protein CASSRVLTDTQYF.